This TCR beta chain was identified in a study of blood T cell repertoires in COVID-19. Study-level information: Nucleic acid was either cDNA or gDNA, and it came from T cells, B-cell-depleted T cells, or PBMCs.

Original analysis: Counts of nucleated cells, estimated from reference gene primer amplification, were obtained. The table came from immunoSEQ multiplex PCR; TCRdb's copy has only in-frame clones and leaves some out. The V and J calls and clone size were taken over from that table, and D and trimming were inferred from the DNA. This sample has 250,000 to 400,000 clones; 88% occur once, and the top ten carry roughly 1.7%. The Seattle patients joined while their infection was active and were tracked longitudinally afterward. The CDR3 contains 13 residues. CDR1 is LGHNA, CDR2 YNFKEQ, per germline. Trimming left V 4 bases short and J 10 bases short, with 16 bases between.

The sequenced material came from peripheral blood. The J gene is TRBJ1-1, the V gene TRBV4-2, with D possibly matching TRBD1 (5 bases). The clonotype originates from a woman in her 30s with COVID-19, enrolled during active disease. CDR3 nucleotides: TGTGCCAGCAGCCTTGACCTGGGGGGGGGAGCTTTCTTT. This encodes CASSLDLGGGAFF.